This T cell receptor (beta chain) was sequenced in a study of blood T cells in healthy people across ages. This clonotype was observed a few times. Combining a sample-barcoded 5' primer with a J-beta primer mix, a second PCR ran for about 7 to 12 cycles. Tagging of each cDNA molecule was performed by a template-switch adaptor with 12 random nucleotides. MiXCR, applied by TCRdb to the 5' RACE reads, yields one record per CDR3 protein. The sample has more than 550,000 distinct CDR3 sequences, 22% seen once. V trimming: 6 bases; J trimming: 2 bases; junction bases outside the gene matches: 8. This CDR3 has 15 amino acids. Per germline, CDR1 SGHTA and CDR2 FQGNSA.

The sample was blood. The clonotype was recovered from a man aged 70 or older in good health. The gene calls are TRBV7-2 and TRBJ2-7; 9 bases map to TRBD1. The CDR3 DNA is TGTGCCAGCAGTAAACAGGGGGCGGGGACCTACGAGCAGTACTTC. Its protein is CASSKQGAGTYEQYF.